These 18 T cell receptor beta chains came from one sample sequenced in a study of human T cells and chemical hapten exposure. TCRdb reprocessed the RACE reads with MiXCR, giving one entry per CDR3 protein. The profile shows more than 250,000 distinct CDR3 sequences, almost 8% of them singletons. Described time point: pre-sensitization, week 0. Noted treatment: therapeutic diphenylcyclopropenone sensitization with weekly scalp DPC. The sample was whole blood, taken in connection with sensitization to the hapten diphenylcyclopropenone (DPC). The origin of the receptors is a man younger than 35 with alopecia areata. Some clones in this sample may be carry-over from other donors' samples.

This clonotype was detected only a few times. V usage is TRBV18 and J usage is TRBJ1-3; D call uncertain. Germline V CDR1 and CDR2: KGHSH, LQKENI. CDR3 size: 19 residues. Trimming pared 4 bases from V and 0 bases from J, leaving 22 bases between. The CDR3 DNA reads as TGTGCCAGCTCACTAAACCTTTTGACCGATCTACGCTCTGGAAACACCATATATTTT. Its translation is CASSLNLLTDLRSGNTIYF.

J is TRBJ1-6 and V is TRBV12-3 or TRBV12-4; unclear D gene. V lost 0 bases and J lost 9, with 12 bases in between. The CDR3 contains 15 residues. In DNA, the CDR3 is TGTGCCAGCAGTTTAGCGTCAGACCCCGGTTCACCCCTCCACTTT. Its protein product is CASSLASDPGSPLHF.

The V and J genes are TRBV4-1 and TRBJ1-6; 12 bases fit TRBD1. Per the germline V gene, CDR1 is MGHRA and CDR2 is YSYEKL. Germline trimming cut 2 bases from V and 7 bases from J; bases unmatched to any gene: 9. This CDR3 region has 18 residues. DNA for the CDR3: TGCGCCAGCAGCCAACATGGGGGGACAGGGGGCGTCAATTCACCCCTCCACTTT. This encodes CASSQHGGTGGVNSPLHF.

This clonotype was counted ten times or more. This chain connects TRBV5-1 to TRBJ2-7, with 9 bases matching TRBD1. This CDR3 has 15 amino acids. Per the germline V gene, CDR1 is SGHRS and CDR2 is YFSETQ. Trimming took 4 bases from V and 5 from J; bases not matched to a gene: 10. The CDR3: CASSLRGQGRDEQYV. CDR3 nucleotide sequence: TGCGCCAGCAGCCTCAGGGGACAGGGCCGCGACGAGCAGTACGTC.

This clonotype appeared a few times. The CDR3 coding sequence is TGCGCCAGCAGCCAAGGGACGGGTTCGGGTTACGAGCAGTACGTC. Protein: CASSQGTGSGYEQYV. The rearrangement joins TRBV5-1 to TRBJ2-7; perhaps D is TRBD1 or TRBD2 (5 bases each). The CDR3 consists of 15 residues. The V end lost 4 bases, the J end lost 4 bases, and 18 bases lay between the germline ends. Germline-derived CDR1 and CDR2 are SGHRS and YFSETQ.

This CDR3 is CSADREEFTGELFF. CDR3 bases: TGCAGCGCAGATCGGGAAGAATTCACCGGGGAGCTGTTTTTT. The V gene is TRBV29-1, the J gene TRBJ2-2, with D perhaps TRBD2 (5 bases). The CDR3 length is 14 residues. The ends were cut back, 7 bases at V and 4 bases at J, with 16 bases in the middle. Germline V CDR1 and CDR2: SQVTM, ANQGSEA.

This clonotype was seen at least ten times. The chain is built from TRBV6-2 or TRBV6-3 and TRBJ2-7; 14 bases fit TRBD2. V shed 5 bases and J 0 bases; nucleotides not matched to a gene: 15. The CDR3 consists of 20 residues. Germline CDR1 reads MNHEY; CDR2 reads SVGEGT. The chain's CDR3 is CASSKQTGTSGGLSSYEQYV. In DNA form, the CDR3 reads TGTGCCAGCAGTAAACAGACCGGGACTAGCGGGGGTCTGAGCTCCTACGAGCAGTACGTC.

This clonotype was seen a handful of times. This chain uses TRBV7-2 with TRBJ1-1; a possible D gene is TRBD1 (5 bases). Trimming shortened V by 0 bases and J by 11 bases, and 13 bases separated the two germline ends. The CDR3 spans 13 residues. CDR1 is SGHTA, CDR2 FQGNSA, per germline. CDR3 sequence (DNA): TGTGCCAGCAGCTTAGCAGAAGGGGTCGGGGCTTTCTTT. Encoded protein: CASSLAEGVGAFF.

This clonotype was observed a handful of times. The chain links TRBV7-9 to TRBJ1-1, with unresolved D. Germline CDR1 is SEHNR and CDR2 is FQNEAQ (reference sequence). The CDR3 sequence is 12 residues long. V was shortened by 6 bases and J by 1 base, with 6 bases between the two germline ends. CDR3 amino acids: CASSTENTEAFF. The CDR3 nucleotides are TGTGCCAGCAGTACAGAGAACACTGAAGCTTTCTTT.

This clonotype showed up just a few times. A read error may account for a junction end that differs from germline. The V gene is TRBV28, the J gene TRBJ2-2; TRBD1 aligns across 8 bases. Per the germline V gene, CDR1 is MDHEN and CDR2 is SYDVKM. This CDR3 comprises 15 residues. As DNA, the CDR3 is TGTGCCAGCACTTTACGGACAGGGCGAACCGGGGAGCTGTTTTTT. It specifies CASTLRTGRTGELFF.

The chain carries TRBV7-9 and TRBJ2-5; 7 bases match TRBD1. Per the germline V gene, CDR1 is SEHNR and CDR2 is FQNEAQ (reference sequence). This CDR3 is 13 amino acids long. Unmatched junction bases numbered 3, after V lost 5 bases and J lost 3 bases. The CDR3 protein is CASSRRGKETQYF. For the CDR3, the DNA is TGTGCCAGCAGCCGCAGGGGGAAAGAGACCCAGTACTTC.

This clonotype was detected many times. This chain links TRBV11-3 with TRBJ2-1, with D unclear. Trimming pared 0 bases from V and 8 bases from J, leaving 11 bases between. CDR3 size: 14 residues. CDR1 SGHNT and CDR2 YENEEA come from the germline V gene. The CDR3 loop reads CASSLDPRQDEQFF. In DNA, the CDR3 is TGTGCCAGCAGCTTAGATCCAAGGCAAGATGAGCAGTTCTTC.

A few counts support this clonotype. The gene calls are TRBV7-2 and TRBJ2-3; D is ambiguous. The CDR3 extends over 14 amino acids. V was cut by 3 bases and J by 3 bases, with 10 bases left in between. The germline V gene has CDR1 SGHTA and CDR2 FQGNSA. CDR3 nucleotide sequence: TGTGCCAGCAGCTTTCCAGACGGTACAGATACGCAGTATTTT. This gives the protein CASSFPDGTDTQYF.

This clonotype occurred a few times. The V and J genes are TRBV7-9 and TRBJ1-1; no reliable D call. V was pared by 5 bases and J by 6 bases, with 13 bases between. Germline lookup yields CDR1 SEHNR and CDR2 FQNEAQ (reference sequence). This CDR3 contains 13 residues. For the CDR3, the DNA is TGTGCCAGCAGCCGCGCGGGGTTGGCTGAAGCTTTCTTT. It encodes CASSRAGLAEAFF.

This clonotype was seen more than once but under ten times. J is TRBJ1-1 and V is TRBV14, with D tentatively TRBD1 (6 bases). Germline CDR1 SGHDN, CDR2 FVKESK. V was trimmed by 4 bases and J by 0 bases, leaving 15 bases between them. The CDR3 covers 16 residues. The CDR3 is CASSPWGGRMNTEAFF. In DNA form, the CDR3 reads TGTGCCAGCAGCCCCTGGGGGGGGCGGATGAACACTGAAGCTTTCTTT.

In this sample, this clonotype turned up a few times. The rearrangement uses TRBV20-1 and TRBJ1-5; D remains ambiguous. CDR3 length equals 12 residues. Germline CDR1 is DFQATT and CDR2 is SNEGSKA (reference sequence). V was shortened by 2 bases and J by 7 bases, with 9 bases between the two germline ends. CDR3 amino acids: CSARKTGQPQHF. The CDR3 region has the DNA TGCAGTGCTAGAAAGACGGGGCAGCCCCAGCATTTT.

This chain connects TRBV29-1 to TRBJ2-5; no reliable D call. CDR3 length equals 12 residues. V was pared by 4 bases and J by 4 bases, with 10 bases between. Germline lookup yields CDR1 SQVTM and CDR2 ANQGSEA. In nucleotides, the CDR3 is TGCAGCGTTGTTGGGGTTGGAGAGACCCAGTACTTC. It is translated as CSVVGVGETQYF.

The chain is built from TRBV6-5 and TRBJ2-7, with D perhaps TRBD1 or TRBD2 (5 bases each). Germline V gene sequence: CDR1 MNHEY, CDR2 SVGAGI. This CDR3 has 14 residues. Trimming cost V 10 bases and J 4 bases, with 20 bases left between them. The CDR3 DNA reads as TGTGCCACAAGCGGCCCCGAGGGGATATACGAGCAGTACTTC. It encodes CATSGPEGIYEQYF.